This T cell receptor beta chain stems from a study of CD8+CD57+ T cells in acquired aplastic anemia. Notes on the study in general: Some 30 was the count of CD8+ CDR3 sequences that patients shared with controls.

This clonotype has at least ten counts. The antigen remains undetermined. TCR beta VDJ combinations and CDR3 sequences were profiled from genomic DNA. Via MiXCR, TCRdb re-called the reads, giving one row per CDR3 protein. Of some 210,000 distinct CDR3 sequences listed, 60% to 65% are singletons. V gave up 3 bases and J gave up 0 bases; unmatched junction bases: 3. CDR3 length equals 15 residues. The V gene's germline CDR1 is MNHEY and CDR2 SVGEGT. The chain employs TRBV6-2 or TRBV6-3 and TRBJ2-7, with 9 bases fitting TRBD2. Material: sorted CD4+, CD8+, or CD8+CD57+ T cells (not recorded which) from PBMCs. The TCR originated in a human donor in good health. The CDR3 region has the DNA TGTGCCAGCAGTTATAGCGGGGGCAGCTCCTACGAGCAGTACTTC. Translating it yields CASSYSGGSSYEQYF.